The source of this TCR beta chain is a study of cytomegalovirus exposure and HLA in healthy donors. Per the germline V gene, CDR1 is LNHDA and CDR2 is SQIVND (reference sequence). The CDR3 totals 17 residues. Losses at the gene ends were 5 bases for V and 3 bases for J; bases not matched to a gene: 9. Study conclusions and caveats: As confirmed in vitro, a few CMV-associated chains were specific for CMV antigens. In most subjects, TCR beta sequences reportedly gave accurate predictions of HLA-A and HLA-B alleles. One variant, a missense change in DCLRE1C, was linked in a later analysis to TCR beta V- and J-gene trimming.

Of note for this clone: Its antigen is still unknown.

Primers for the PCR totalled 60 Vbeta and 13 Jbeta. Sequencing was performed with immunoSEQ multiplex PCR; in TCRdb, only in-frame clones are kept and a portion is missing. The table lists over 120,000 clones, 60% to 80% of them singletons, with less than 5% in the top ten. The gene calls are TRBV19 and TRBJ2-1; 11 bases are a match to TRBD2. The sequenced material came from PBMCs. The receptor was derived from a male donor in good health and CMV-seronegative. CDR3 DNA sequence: TGTGCCAGTAGTCCGGGCTCCGGGACTAGCGGCTACAATGAGCAGTTCTTC. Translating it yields CASSPGSGTSGYNEQFF.